These 32 T cell receptor beta chains were sequenced from one sample in a study of cytomegalovirus exposure and HLA in healthy donors. With 60 Vbeta and 13 Jbeta primers, the PCR was carried out. Generated by immunoSEQ multiplex PCR, the TCRdb table keeps only in-frame clones and is missing some. Among roughly 190,000 clones listed, about 84% were seen once. Material for sequencing was PBMCs. The source of these receptors is a woman aged 25 to 39 in good health and CMV-seropositive.

This clone was detected only a few times. V gene TRBV4-1 combines with J gene TRBJ2-5; D not resolved. The germline V gene has CDR1 MGHRA and CDR2 YSYEKL. Between the trimmed V and J ends, which lost 4 bases and 2 bases, there was a span of 14 bases. The CDR3 has 15 amino acids. The CDR3: CASSLDGSTQETQYF. CDR3 DNA sequence: TGCGCCAGCAGCCTCGATGGTAGCACTCAAGAGACCCAGTACTTC.

This clone showed up just once. CDR3 nucleotides: TGTGCCACCAGCAGGGAACGGGACAGTAAAAATGAGCAGTTCTTC. It specifies CATSRERDSKNEQFF. The chain is built from TRBV15 and TRBJ2-1; TRBD1 agrees at 7 bases. Germline V lookup: CDR1 LNHNV, CDR2 YYDKDF (reference sequence). The CDR3 extends over 15 amino acids. V lost 3 bases, J lost 7 bases, and 9 bases stayed unmatched.

The CDR3 loop is CAIRPADRGNTEAFF. As DNA, the CDR3 is TGTGCCATCAGACCCGCCGACAGGGGAAACACTGAAGCTTTCTTT. V gene TRBV10-3 combines with J gene TRBJ1-1; TRBD1 matches at 8 bases. CDR3 length: 15 residues. Trimming at V came to 6 bases and at J to 2 bases, leaving 8 bases not matched to a gene. CDR1 and CDR2 from the germline V gene are ENHRY and SYGVKD.

The rearrangement joins TRBV28 to TRBJ2-3; no clear D gene. Trimming took off 3 bases at V and 1 base at J, with 5 bases between the two ends. CDR1 and CDR2 (germline): MDHEN, SYDVKM. The CDR3 loop spans 13 amino acids. The CDR3 nucleotides read TGTGCCAGCAGTTTTATCGGCACAGATACGCAGTATTTT. Protein product: CASSFIGTDTQYF.

V and J are TRBV6-5 and TRBJ1-2; D may be TRBD1 (6 bases). This CDR3 comprises 15 residues. V dropped 6 bases and J dropped 0 bases, with 14 bases sitting between them. Germline V gene lookup returns CDR1 MNHEY and CDR2 SVGAGI. CDR3 sequence: CASRDKRQANYGYTF. The DNA for the CDR3 is TGTGCCAGCAGAGACAAACGACAGGCTAACTATGGCTACACCTTC.

The J gene is TRBJ1-4, the V gene TRBV6-1; TRBD1 aligns across 7 bases. CDR3 size: 15 residues. Germline V gene sequence: CDR1 MNHNS, CDR2 SASEGT. The junction had 10 bases not matched to a gene; V was cut back by 6 bases and J by 6 bases. The CDR3 here is CASSVDRAADEKLFF. The CDR3, as DNA: TGTGCCAGCAGCGTAGACAGGGCCGCGGATGAAAAACTGTTTTTT.

The rearrangement links TRBV28 to TRBJ1-2; 10 nucleotides agree with TRBD1. V was clipped by 10 bases and J by 9 bases; unmatched bases: 8. Germline V gene data show CDR1 as MDHEN and CDR2 as SYDVKM. This CDR3 region has 12 residues. CDR3 bases: TGTGCCACCAAGTGGGACAGGGGTAGCTACACCTTC. Amino acids: CATKWDRGSYTF.

This chain joins TRBV5-1 and TRBJ2-3; TRBD2 aligns across 8 bases. Germline lookup yields CDR1 SGHRS and CDR2 YFSETQ. V shed 2 bases, J shed 6 bases, and the junction held 5 bases outside the gene matches. The CDR3 loop spans 14 amino acids. The DNA for the CDR3 is TGCGCCAGCAGCTTCCGGACTAGCATTGATACGCAGTATTTT. It translates to CASSFRTSIDTQYF.

The chain joins TRBV21-1 to TRBJ1-1; TRBD1 was called by the table and not checked on the DNA. TRBV21-1 is reported as a pseudogene. The CDR3 has 10 residues. CDR3 bases: TGTCCATGCGTGGGGCATGAAGCTTTCTTT. Encoded protein: CPCVGHEAFF.

This chain connects TRBV5-1 to TRBJ2-7; TRBD1 matches at 10 bases. The V segment lost 5 bases and the J segment 6 bases; nucleotides outside the gene matches: 14. In germline, CDR1 is SGHRS, CDR2 YFSETQ. The CDR3 has 16 amino acids. As DNA, the CDR3 is TGCGCCAGCAGACCTTCGGGCGGGACAGGGGCTGCCGAGCAGTACTTC. Translation gives CASRPSGGTGAAEQYF.

This clone was observed a handful of times. V is TRBV4-1 and J is TRBJ1-2; D possibly corresponds to TRBD1 (5 bases). Germline assignment: CDR1 MGHRA and CDR2 YSYEKL. The V end lost 1 base, the J end lost 5 bases, and 14 bases lay between the germline ends. The CDR3 spans 15 residues. CDR3 sequence: CASSQVETVGYGYTF. CDR3 in DNA: TGCGCCAGCAGCCAAGTTGAGACAGTCGGTTATGGCTACACCTTC.

This chain joins TRBV6-1 and TRBJ2-1, with TRBD2 as a possible D gene (7 bases). Per the germline V gene, CDR1 is MNHNS and CDR2 is SASEGT. Trimming left V 5 bases short and J 4 bases short, with 15 bases between. The CDR3 sequence is 15 residues long. The CDR3, as DNA: TGTGCCAGCAGTCGGGGCGGGGGCTTATACAATGAGCAGTTCTTC. Amino acids: CASSRGGGLYNEQFF.

In its sample, this clone was seen many times. The gene calls are TRBV25-1 and TRBJ1-3; D perhaps matches TRBD1 (6 bases). The CDR3 totals 14 residues. The V end was cut by 3 bases, the J end by 4 bases, with 10 bases between. Germline values: CDR1 MGHDK, CDR2 SYGVNS. The CDR3: CASSEHREGNTIYF. The CDR3 nucleotides are TGTGCCAGCAGTGAGCACAGGGAAGGAAACACCATATATTTT. The whole variable domain, filled in from reference TRBV25-1 and TRBJ1-3, reads EADIYQTPRYLVIGTGKKITLECSQTMGHDKMYWYQQDPGMELHLIHYSYGVNSTEKGDLSSESTVSRIRTEHFPLTLESARPSHTSQYLCASSEHREGNTIYFGEGSWLTVV.

The chain employs TRBV27 and TRBJ2-1; 7 bases agree with TRBD1. The germline gives CDR1 MNHEY, CDR2 SMNVEV (reference sequence). The CDR3 has 16 amino acids. J gave up 0 bases and V 8 bases, and 10 bases lay outside the gene matches. The CDR3 bases are TGTGCCAGCCTGGGGACAGCCACTCTCTCCTACAATGAGCAGTTCTTC. As protein: CASLGTATLSYNEQFF.

The CDR3: CASSIRTGYYEQYF. In DNA form, the CDR3 reads TGTGCCAGTAGCATTAGGACAGGTTACTACGAGCAGTACTTC. This chain joins TRBV19 and TRBJ2-7; 7 bases are shared with TRBD1. The V gene's germline CDR1 is LNHDA and CDR2 SQIVND (reference sequence). The length of the CDR3 is 14 residues. V shed 6 bases, J shed 3 bases, and the junction held 8 bases outside the gene matches.

The chain combines TRBV5-1 with TRBJ2-1, with TRBD2 identical over 8 bases. The CDR3 totals 13 residues. V was clipped by 5 bases and J by 7 bases; unmatched bases: 5. Germline CDR1 SGHRS, CDR2 YFSETQ. CDR3 region: CASRDRGGNEQFF. The CDR3 DNA reads TGCGCCAGCAGAGATCGGGGGGGAAATGAGCAGTTCTTC.

The sample holds a few counts of this clone. V and J are TRBV9 and TRBJ2-7; 12 nucleotides align to TRBD2. Losses at the gene ends were 4 bases for V and 4 bases for J; bases not matched to a gene: 3. The CDR3 covers 14 residues. CDR1 SGDLS and CDR2 YYNGEE come from the germline V gene. The CDR3 sequence: CASSLAGGRYEQYF. For the CDR3, the DNA is TGTGCCAGCAGCCTAGCGGGAGGGAGGTACGAGCAGTACTTC.

V gene TRBV2 combines with J gene TRBJ1-6; D possibly corresponds to TRBD1 (6 bases). The CDR3 consists of 15 residues. V was cut by 3 bases and J by 7 bases, with 13 bases left in between. The germline V gene encodes CDR1 SNHLY and CDR2 FYNNEI. CDR3 sequence: CASSDSGTSNSPLHF. CDR3 coding DNA: TGTGCCAGCAGTGACTCCGGGACATCAAATTCACCCCTCCACTTT.

The gene calls are TRBV15 and TRBJ2-2, with TRBD1 identical over 8 bases. The CDR3 runs 17 residues. Germline CDR1 is LNHNV and CDR2 is YYDKDF (reference sequence). V shed 4 bases and J 0 bases; nucleotides not matched to a gene: 7. CDR3 sequence (DNA): TGTGCCACCAGCATCTCCAGGGGGCCCCCGAACACCGGGGAGCTGTTTTTT. It is translated as CATSISRGPPNTGELFF.

The V and J genes are TRBV6-5 and TRBJ1-6, with 10 positions matching TRBD1. Germline values: CDR1 MNHEY, CDR2 SVGAGI. There are 14 residues in the CDR3. V gave up 5 bases and J gave up 9 bases; unmatched junction bases: 4. CDR3 in amino acids: CASSLDRGPSPLHF. The CDR3 nucleotides are TGTGCCAGCAGTCTCGACAGGGGGCCTTCACCCCTCCACTTT.

As for this clone: One end of the junction is discordant with germline, which a read error may explain. The chain couples TRBV6-6 to TRBJ1-5; D not resolved. The CDR3 loop spans 14 amino acids. The germline CDR1 and CDR2 sequences are MNHNY and SVGAGI (reference sequence). The CDR3 sequence: CASSYSRGNRPQHF. For the CDR3, the DNA is TGTGCCAGCAGTTACTCGCGGGGAAATCGGCCCCAGCATTTT.

V usage is TRBV4-2 and J usage is TRBJ2-7; 8 bases are a match to TRBD1. Per germline, CDR1 LGHNA and CDR2 YNFKEQ. The CDR3 length is 16 residues. V lost 3 bases, J lost 3 bases, and 10 bases stayed unmatched. The CDR3 sequence is CASSHQPGQEVYEQYF. The CDR3 bases are TGTGCCAGCAGCCACCAACCGGGACAGGAGGTCTACGAGCAGTACTTC.

This sequence joins TRBV25-1 and TRBJ1-2; the D gene is possibly TRBD1 (5 bases). The CDR3 consists of 13 residues. V lost 1 base, J lost 5 bases, and 8 bases lay in between. Per germline, CDR1 MGHDK and CDR2 SYGVNS. The CDR3 loop is CASSEFKGYGYTF. In DNA, the CDR3 is TGTGCCAGCAGTGAATTTAAGGGGTATGGCTACACCTTC.

The rearrangement uses TRBV7-9 and TRBJ2-4; 7 bases match TRBD2. Germline V gene lookup returns CDR1 SEHNR and CDR2 FQNEAQ (reference sequence). J lost 3 bases, V lost 5 bases, and 10 bases had no gene match. This CDR3 spans 16 amino acids. The CDR3 DNA reads as TGTGCCAGCAGCCGCCTGACGGGAGGTGGCAAAAACATTCAGTACTTC. Translating it yields CASSRLTGGGKNIQYF.

This clone showed up just once. V usage is TRBV28 and J usage is TRBJ2-7; TRBD2 matches 9 bases. Germline CDR1 and CDR2: MDHEN and SYDVKM. The CDR3 is 17 residues long. Trimming removed 2 bases from V and 1 base from J; junction bases left unmatched: 9. The CDR3 sequence: CASSLPLRTSASYEQYF. CDR3 bases: TGTGCCAGCAGTTTACCCCTCCGGACTAGCGCGTCCTACGAGCAGTACTTC.

To note about this clone: The junction and the germline gene differ at one end; a read error may be behind it. The chain's CDR3 is CASSQAYGSYEQYF. The CDR3 DNA follows: TGCGCCAGCAGCCAAGCGTATGGGTCCTACGAGCAGTACTTC. This chain connects TRBV5-6 to TRBJ2-7, with no clear D. This CDR3 is built from 14 residues. CDR1 is SGHDT, CDR2 YYEEEE, per germline.

J is TRBJ2-1 and V is TRBV11-3; D is possibly TRBD2 (6 bases). From germline, CDR1 is SGHNT and CDR2 YENEEA. The CDR3 extends over 15 amino acids. Trimming cost V 0 bases and J 5 bases, with 11 bases left between them. The CDR3 loop is CASSLDPGGNNEQFF. The CDR3 nucleotides read TGTGCCAGCAGCTTAGATCCGGGCGGGAACAATGAGCAGTTCTTC.

J is TRBJ2-7 and V is TRBV7-2; the D gene is possibly TRBD1 (5 bases). The CDR3 consists of 13 residues. Trimming took off 1 base at V and 4 bases at J, with 8 bases between the two ends. The V gene's germline CDR1 is SGHTA and CDR2 FQGNSA. The CDR3 here is CASSLEGIYEQYF. In DNA form, the CDR3 reads TGTGCCAGCAGCTTAGAGGGGATTTACGAGCAGTACTTC.

This clone has only one observation. The V and J genes are TRBV7-9 and TRBJ1-1, with 7 bases matching TRBD1. The germline V gene encodes CDR1 SEHNR and CDR2 FQNEAQ (reference sequence). With V trimmed by 5 bases and J by 1 base, 1 base remained unmatched. The length of the CDR3 is 13 residues. The DNA of the CDR3 is TGTGCCAGCAGCCGGACAGGGAACACTGAAGCTTTCTTT. Protein sequence: CASSRTGNTEAFF.

The chain uses TRBV19 and TRBJ2-2; a weak D match, TRBD1 (5 bases). Germline lookup yields CDR1 LNHDA and CDR2 SQIVND (reference sequence). The CDR3 extends over 14 amino acids. The V gene lost 6 bases and the J gene lost 0 bases, with 8 bases spanning the gap. CDR3 protein: CASRDISNTGELFF. The CDR3 DNA reads TGTGCCAGTAGGGACATTTCGAACACCGGGGAGCTGTTTTTT.

This clone has a single count. The chain carries TRBV7-9 and TRBJ1-6; perhaps TRBD1 as D (6 bases). The V gene's germline CDR1 is SEHNR and CDR2 FQNEAQ (reference sequence). The CDR3 extends over 16 amino acids. Trimming stripped 2 bases from V and 6 bases from J, with 14 bases between. CDR3 loop: CASSLYGTPTNSPLHF. CDR3 nucleotide sequence: TGTGCCAGCAGCTTATACGGGACACCCACTAATTCACCCCTCCACTTT.

CDR3 sequence (DNA): TGTGCCAGCAGTGACTCGCGAGGGACCAGGACTAGCGGGAGATCATGGTACGAGCAGTACTTC. Protein: CASSDSRGTRTSGRSWYEQYF. This sequence joins TRBV6-4 and TRBJ2-7, with 13 nucleotides matching TRBD2. The V gene's germline CDR1 is MRHNA and CDR2 SNTAGT. V trimming: 0 bases; J trimming: 4 bases; junction bases outside the gene matches: 18. The CDR3 length is 21 residues.